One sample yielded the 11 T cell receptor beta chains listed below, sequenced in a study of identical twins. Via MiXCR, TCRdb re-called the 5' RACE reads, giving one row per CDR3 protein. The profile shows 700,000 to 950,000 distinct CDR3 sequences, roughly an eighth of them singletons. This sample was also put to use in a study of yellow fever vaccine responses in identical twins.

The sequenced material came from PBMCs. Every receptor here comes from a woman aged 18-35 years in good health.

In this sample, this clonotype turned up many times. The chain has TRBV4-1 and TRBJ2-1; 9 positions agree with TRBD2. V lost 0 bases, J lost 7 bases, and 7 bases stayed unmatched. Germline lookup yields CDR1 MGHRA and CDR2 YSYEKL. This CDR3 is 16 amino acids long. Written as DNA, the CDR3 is TGCGCCAGCAGCCAAGATCCGGGACTAGCAGGAAATGAGCAGTTCTTC. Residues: CASSQDPGLAGNEQFF.

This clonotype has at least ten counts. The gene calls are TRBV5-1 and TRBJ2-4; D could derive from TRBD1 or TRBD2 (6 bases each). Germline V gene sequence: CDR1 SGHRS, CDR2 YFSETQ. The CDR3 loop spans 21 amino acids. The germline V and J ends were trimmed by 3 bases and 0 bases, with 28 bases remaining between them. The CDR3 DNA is TGCGCCAGCAGCTGGGACTCCCACAGGGAGAGAAATTCGCTAGCCAAAAACATTCAGTACTTC. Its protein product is CASSWDSHRERNSLAKNIQYF. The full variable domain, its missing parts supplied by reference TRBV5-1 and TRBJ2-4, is KAGVTQTPRYLIKTRGQQVTLSCSPISGHRSVSWYQQTPGQGLQFLFEYFSETQRNKGNFPGRFSGRQFSNSRSEMNVSTLELGDSALYLCASSWDSHRERNSLAKNIQYFGAGTRLSVL.

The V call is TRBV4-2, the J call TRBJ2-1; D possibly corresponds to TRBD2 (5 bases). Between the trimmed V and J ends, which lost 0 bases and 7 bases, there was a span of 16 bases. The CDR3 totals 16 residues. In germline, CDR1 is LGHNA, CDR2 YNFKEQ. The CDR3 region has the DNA TGTGCCAGCAGCCAAGACGGGGAGAGGGCATCGAATGAGCAGTTCTTC. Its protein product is CASSQDGERASNEQFF.

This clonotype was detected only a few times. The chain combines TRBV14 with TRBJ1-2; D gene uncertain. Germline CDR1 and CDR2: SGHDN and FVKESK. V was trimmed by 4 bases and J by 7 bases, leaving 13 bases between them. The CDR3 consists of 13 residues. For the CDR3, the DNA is TGTGCCAGCAGCCTCACCGGCGGCGGTGGCTACACCTTC. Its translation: CASSLTGGGGYTF.

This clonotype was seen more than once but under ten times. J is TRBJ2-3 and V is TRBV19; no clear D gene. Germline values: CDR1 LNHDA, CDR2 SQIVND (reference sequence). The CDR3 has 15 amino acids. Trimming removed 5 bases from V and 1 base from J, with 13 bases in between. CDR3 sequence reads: CASSSETLGTDTQYF. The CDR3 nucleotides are TGTGCCAGTAGTTCGGAGACACTTGGCACAGATACGCAGTATTTT.

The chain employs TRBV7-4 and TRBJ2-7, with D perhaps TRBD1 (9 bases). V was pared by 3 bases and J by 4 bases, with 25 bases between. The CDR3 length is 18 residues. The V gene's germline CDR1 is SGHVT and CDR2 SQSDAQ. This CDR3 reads CASSFGGEGDRALYEQYV. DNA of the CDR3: TGTGCCAGCAGCTTCGGGGGGGAGGGGGACAGGGCCCTTTACGAGCAGTACGTC.

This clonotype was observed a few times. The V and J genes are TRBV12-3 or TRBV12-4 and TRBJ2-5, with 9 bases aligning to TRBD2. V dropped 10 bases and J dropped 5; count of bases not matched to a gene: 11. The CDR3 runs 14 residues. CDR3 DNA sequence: TGTGCCACCACATTTGCGGGAGGGCTGGAGACCCAGTACTTC. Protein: CATTFAGGLETQYF.

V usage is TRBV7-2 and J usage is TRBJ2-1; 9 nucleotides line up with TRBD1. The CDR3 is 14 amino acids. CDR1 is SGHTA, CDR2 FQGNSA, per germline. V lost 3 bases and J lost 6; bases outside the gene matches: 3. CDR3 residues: CASSFDRGSNEQFF. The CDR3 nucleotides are TGTGCCAGCAGCTTCGACAGGGGGTCCAATGAGCAGTTCTTC.

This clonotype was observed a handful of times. The CDR3 sequence: CASSSVTGGYGYTF. The CDR3 coding sequence is TGTGCCAGCAGCTCAGTGACAGGGGGCTATGGCTACACCTTC. This chain connects TRBV5-6 to TRBJ1-2; TRBD1 agrees at 9 bases. Germline values: CDR1 SGHDT, CDR2 YYEEEE. V shed 3 bases, J shed 4 bases, and the junction held 4 bases outside the gene matches. This CDR3 is built from 14 residues.

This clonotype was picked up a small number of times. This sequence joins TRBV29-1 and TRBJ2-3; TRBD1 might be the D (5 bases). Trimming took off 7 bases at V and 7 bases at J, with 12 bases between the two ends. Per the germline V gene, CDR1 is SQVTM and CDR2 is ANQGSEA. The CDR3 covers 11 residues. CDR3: CSEQGDNTQYF. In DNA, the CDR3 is TGCAGCGAGCAAGGGGATAATACGCAGTATTTT.

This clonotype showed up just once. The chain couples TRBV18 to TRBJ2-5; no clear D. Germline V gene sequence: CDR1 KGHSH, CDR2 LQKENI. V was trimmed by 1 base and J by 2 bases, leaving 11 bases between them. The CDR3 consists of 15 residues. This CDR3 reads CASSPQTGSQETQYF. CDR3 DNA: TGTGCCAGCTCACCACAGACGGGTTCACAAGAGACCCAGTACTTC.